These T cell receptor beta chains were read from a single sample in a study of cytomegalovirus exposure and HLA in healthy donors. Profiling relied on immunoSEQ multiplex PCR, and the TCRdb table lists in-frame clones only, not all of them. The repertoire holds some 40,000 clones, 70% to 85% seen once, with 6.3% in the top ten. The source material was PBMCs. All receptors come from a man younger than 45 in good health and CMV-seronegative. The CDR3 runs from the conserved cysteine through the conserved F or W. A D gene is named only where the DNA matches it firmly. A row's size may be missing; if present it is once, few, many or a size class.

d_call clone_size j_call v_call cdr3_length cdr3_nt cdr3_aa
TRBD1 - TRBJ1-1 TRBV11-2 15 TGTGCCAGCAGCACACAGGGGGTATCGGGCACTGAAGCTTTCTTT CASSTQGVSGTEAFF
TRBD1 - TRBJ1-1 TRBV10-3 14 TGTGCCATCAGTGAGTTGGGACAGGGTTCTGAAGCTTTCTTT CAISELGQGSEAFF
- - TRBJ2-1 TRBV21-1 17 TGTGCCAGCAGCACCCCCGGAGGGAGAGCCACCTACAATGAGCAGTTCTTC CASSTPGGRATYNEQFF
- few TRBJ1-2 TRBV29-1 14 TGCAGCGTTGAAGAGATGAGGAAGAACTATGGCTACACCTTC CSVEEMRKNYGYTF
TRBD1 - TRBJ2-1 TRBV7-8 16 TGTGCCAGCAGCTACCGGACAGGGGGCCCTTCGGATGAGCAGTTCTTC CASSYRTGGPSDEQFF
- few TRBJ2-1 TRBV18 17 TGTGCCAGCTCACCACCGTCCAGGATGCAAGGGGGTAATGAGCAGTTCTTC CASSPPSRMQGGNEQFF
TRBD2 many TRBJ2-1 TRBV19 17 TGTGCCAGTCGCGGAGGGCCGACTAGCGGGGGAAACAATGAGCAGTTCTTC CASRGGPTSGGNNEQFF
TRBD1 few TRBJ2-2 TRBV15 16 TGTGCCACCAGCAACCGACAGGGATCGAACACCGGGGAGCTGTTTTTT CATSNRQGSNTGELFF
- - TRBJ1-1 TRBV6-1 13 TGTGCCAGCAGTCAGGGGATGAACACTGAAGCTTTCTTT CASSQGMNTEAFF
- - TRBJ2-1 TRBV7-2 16 TGTGCCAGCAGCCCTAGCGCTACCGCCGGGTGGCATGAGCAGTTCTTC CASSPSATAGWHEQFF
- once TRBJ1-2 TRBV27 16 TGTGCCAGCAGTTTATCGGGTTCAGGGTTGTACTATGGCTACACCTTC CASSLSGSGLYYGYTF
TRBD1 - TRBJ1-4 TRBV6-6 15 TGTGCCAGCAGTTACTTAGGACAGGGAGATGAAAAACTGTTTTTT CASSYLGQGDEKLFF
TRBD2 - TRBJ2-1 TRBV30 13 TGTGCCTGGAGTGTACGGGAGGGGAATGAGCAGTTCTTC CAWSVREGNEQFF
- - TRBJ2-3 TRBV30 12 TGTGCCTGGAGTAGCACGCGAGATACGCAGTATTTT CAWSSTRDTQYF
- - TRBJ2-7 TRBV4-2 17 TGTGCCAGCAGCCAAGAATCACAGGACCTGTCGGACTACGAGCAGTACTTC CASSQESQDLSDYEQYF
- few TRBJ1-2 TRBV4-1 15 TGCGCCAGCAGCCCTCACCCAGGGATCGGCTATGGCTACACCTTC CASSPHPGIGYGYTF
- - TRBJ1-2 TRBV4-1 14 TGCGCCAGCAGCCAAGTAGGTCAGGGCGGAGGCTACACCTTC CASSQVGQGGGYTF
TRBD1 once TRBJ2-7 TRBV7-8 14 TGTGCCAGCAGCTCCGGGACAGGGCCCTACGAGCAGTACTTC CASSSGTGPYEQYF
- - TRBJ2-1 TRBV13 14 TGTGCCAGCAGCTCCTCGATGGCCCGCCGCTCGCAGTTCTTC CASSSSMARRSQFF
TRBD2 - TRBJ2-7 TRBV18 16 TGTGCCAGCTCACCACTTGTAGCGGGTGAGACCTACGAGCAGTACTTC CASSPLVAGETYEQYF
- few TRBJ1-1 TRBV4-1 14 TGCGCCAGCAGCCAAGTAGGACAGAACACTGAAGCTTTCTTT CASSQVGQNTEAFF
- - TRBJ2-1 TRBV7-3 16 TGTGCCAGCAGCTCACAATCCGGGACACTAAGCAATGAGCAGTTCTTC CASSSQSGTLSNEQFF
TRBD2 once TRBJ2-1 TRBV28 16 TGTGCCAGCAGTTTAACTACTAGCGGGCGTAACAATGAGCAGTTCTTC CASSLTTSGRNNEQFF
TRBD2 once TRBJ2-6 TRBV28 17 TGTGCCAGCAGTTGGGGGGTAGCGGGAACTGGGGCCAACGTCCTGACTTTC CASSWGVAGTGANVLTF
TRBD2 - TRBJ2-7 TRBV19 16 TGTGCCAGTAGTACTGGGACTAGCGGGATTGCCTACGAGCAGTACTTC CASSTGTSGIAYEQYF
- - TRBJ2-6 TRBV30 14 TGTGCCTGGAGCACGGGCTCTGGGGCCAACGTCCTGACTTTC CAWSTGSGANVLTF
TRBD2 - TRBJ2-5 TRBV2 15 TGTGCCAGCAGTGAAAGGACTAGCGGCCAAGAGACCCAGTACTTC CASSERTSGQETQYF
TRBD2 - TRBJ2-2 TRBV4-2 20 TGTGCCAGCAGCCAAGATTCCAATTGGGCTAGCGGGGGCAACACCGGGGAGCTGTTTTTT CASSQDSNWASGGNTGELFF
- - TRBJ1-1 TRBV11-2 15 TGTGCCAGCAGCTCCTCCGGGACATTGAACACTGAAGCTTTCTTT CASSSSGTLNTEAFF
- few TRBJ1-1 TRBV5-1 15 TGCGCCAGCAAAGGTGGCGGGGAAGGGAACACTGAAGCTTTCTTT CASKGGGEGNTEAFF
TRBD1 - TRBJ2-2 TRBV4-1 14 TGCGCCAGCAGGCAATCAGGGGGCACCGGGGAGCTGTTTTTT CASRQSGGTGELFF
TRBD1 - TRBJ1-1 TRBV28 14 TGTGCCAGCGCTTGGACAGGGGCGAGAACTGAAGCTTTCTTT CASAWTGARTEAFF
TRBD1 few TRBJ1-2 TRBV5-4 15 TGTGCCAGCAGCCCTCCGCCGGGACAGGGTTATGGCTACACCTTC CASSPPPGQGYGYTF
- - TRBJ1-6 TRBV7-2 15 TGTGCCAGCAGCTTAAGTCAAGGGGAAAGTTCACCCCTCCACTTT CASSLSQGESSPLHF
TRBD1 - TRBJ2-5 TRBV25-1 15 TGTGCCAGCAGCCAGGGACAGGGAAGGCCAGAGACCCAGTACTTC CASSQGQGRPETQYF
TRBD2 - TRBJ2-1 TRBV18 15 TGTGCCAGCTCCTCCGGGACTAGCGGGATGGGAGAGCAGTTCTTC CASSSGTSGMGEQFF
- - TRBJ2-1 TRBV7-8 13 TGTGCCAGCAGCCCCGGACTGTTCAATGAGCAGTTCTTC CASSPGLFNEQFF
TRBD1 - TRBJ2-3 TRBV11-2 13 TGTGCCAGCAGCTGGACAGGGTCAGATACGCAGTATTTT CASSWTGSDTQYF
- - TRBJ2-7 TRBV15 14 TGTGCCACCAGCTCGACGGGGGGCCTCAACGAGCAGTACTTC CATSSTGGLNEQYF
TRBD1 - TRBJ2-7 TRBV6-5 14 TGTGCCAGCAGTTACTCCGGGACAGGGTGGGAGCAGTACTTC CASSYSGTGWEQYF
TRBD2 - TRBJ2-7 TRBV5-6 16 TGTGCCAGCAGCTTCGAGGCTAGCGGGGTAATGGGCGAGCAGTACTTC CASSFEASGVMGEQYF
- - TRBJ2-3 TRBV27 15 TGTGCCAGCAAAACGGGTGGGGCTCGCACAGATACGCAGTATTTT CASKTGGARTDTQYF
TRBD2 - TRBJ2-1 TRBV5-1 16 TGCGCCAGCAGCTTGGCAATATCCAGCGGGAGCAATGAGCAGTTCTTC CASSLAISSGSNEQFF
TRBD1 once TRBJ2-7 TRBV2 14 TGTGCCAGCAGTGAAGCTGGGACAGGCCGCGAGCAGTACTTC CASSEAGTGREQYF
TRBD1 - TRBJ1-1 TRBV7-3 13 TGTGCCAGCAGCTTTGACAGGGAATCTGAAGCTTTCTTT CASSFDRESEAFF
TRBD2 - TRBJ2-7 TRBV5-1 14 TGCGCCAGCAGCCGTAGCGGGACCCCCTACGAGCAGTACTTC CASSRSGTPYEQYF
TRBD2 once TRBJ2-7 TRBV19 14 TGTGCCAGTAGTGGTGTCGGGACTAGCGTGGAGCAGTACTTC CASSGVGTSVEQYF
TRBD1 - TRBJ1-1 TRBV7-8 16 TGTGCCAGCAGCTTCGGAGCAGGGGGTAAGAACACTGAAGCTTTCTTT CASSFGAGGKNTEAFF
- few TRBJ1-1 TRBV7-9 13 TGTGCCAGCACCCCGGAGGCGAACACTGAAGCTTTCTTT CASTPEANTEAFF
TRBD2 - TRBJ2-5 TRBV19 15 TGTGCCAGTAGTATACGGGGGGAATTTCCGGAGACCCAGTACTTC CASSIRGEFPETQYF
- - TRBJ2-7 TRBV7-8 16 TGTGCCAGCAGCCGTAACCGGGAGAAGACATTCTACGAGCAGTACTTC CASSRNREKTFYEQYF
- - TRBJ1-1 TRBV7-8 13 TGTGCCAGCAGCCCCGTCGCGGCCCCTGAAGCTTTCTTT CASSPVAAPEAFF
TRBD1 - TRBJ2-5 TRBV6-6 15 TGTGCCAGCAGTTACTTACAGGGGACGCTGGGGGCCCAGTACTTC CASSYLQGTLGAQYF
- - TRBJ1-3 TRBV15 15 TGTGCCACCAGCAGAACAGCAGACTCTGGAAACACCATATATTTT CATSRTADSGNTIYF
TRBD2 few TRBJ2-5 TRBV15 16 TGTGCCACCAGCAAAGCCGGGACTAGTTCCTTGGAGACCCAGTACTTC CATSKAGTSSLETQYF